This T cell receptor beta chain comes out of a study of T cell responses to AZD1222 COVID-19 vaccine (dated by TCRdb to the early 2020s). Study-level background: A total of under 250 trial participants underwent TCR sequencing, of whom about 200 had received two doses of AZD1222 and about 26 had received two doses of the MenACWY control vaccine. Trial participants were enrolled by age into subgroups of 18-55, 56-69 and 70-plus years, and about 150, 27 and 61 TCR-sequenced participants, respectively, were included in these subgroups. The research as a whole found: Only 5 to 7 AZD1222 recipients were SARS-CoV-2 seropositive at baseline, limiting conclusions about previously exposed vaccinees. CD4 TCRs associated with the vaccine covered the entire spike protein, and the dominant responses were in regions 160-218 and 743-854. After two AZD1222 doses, both the breadth and the depth of spike-specific TCRs were significantly higher than at day 0 and than in MenACWY recipients. In the small 56-69-year group, the increase in depth fell short of significance, most likely because of low power. Most participants were white British and females outnumbered males, and the authors suggested that clonal diversity may have been underestimated. Because no day 14 peak-response samples were available, the repertoires could be characterized only after the peak T cell response. Reportedly, almost half of the unique spike-specific TCRs recognized epitopes lying outside the regions that are mutated in the B.1.351 and B.1.1.7 variants.

About this clone: The clone's antigen remains unknown. It has no much larger one-base neighbor in the sample; base qualities were not kept.

Sample time point, as interpreted from the label and publication: about 28 days (+/-7) after the second vaccine dose. The treatment or condition tag for this specimen amounts to: meningococcal conjugate vaccine given as trial control. The vaccinee samples were drawn from two UK trials, COV001 and COV002, one of which was a single-blind randomized controlled phase 2/3 trial testing AZD1222 (ChAdOx1 nCoV-19) in healthy adults. For TCRbeta chain sequencing, PBMC samples were collected from trial participants at day 0 and at day 28 after the second dose. The germline V gene specifies KGHSH as CDR1 and LQKENI as CDR2. Trimming removed 5 bases from V and 1 base from J, leaving 9 bases between the germline ends. Its CDR3 holds 14 amino acids, cysteine through phenylalanine. The CDR3 DNA has 42 bases and is translated from base 1. The CDR3 regions of human TCRbeta chains were subjected to immunosequencing. Processing in the source paper ran as follows. Repertoire TCRs were matched against a reference library of SARS-CoV-2-specific TCRs generated with the MIRA antigen-specificity platform. Breadth meant the fraction of unique TCRs that were SARS-CoV-2-associated, whereas depth meant the fraction of total T cells that were SARS-CoV-2-associated. Each spike-specific TCR was assigned to its reactive spike region and to a CD4 or CD8 class using the MIRA data. Log10-transformed breadth and depth values were compared by one-way ANOVA with Sidak's multiple comparisons tests. Drawn from immuneACCESS, this table holds only the in-frame rearrangements with V and J called that TCRdb kept. Clones are partly lost; checked studies trace under half to an unresolved V gene and leave the rest unexplained. That table supplies the V and J calls and clone size; D and trimming were determined from the DNA. This sample has about 75,000 clones in its table, and approximately 88% of those were observed once. The top ten clonotypes cover 10% of the sample.

This specimen was peripheral blood, taken 28 days after the second dose of the MenACWY control vaccine. The TCR comes from an adult who received the MenACWY meningococcal vaccine as a control. The chain employs TRBV18 and TRBJ1-5; 5 matching bases give a weak D call of TRBD1. The DNA is TGTGCCAGCTCAGACCGGGACAGCAATCAGCCCCAGCATTTT. It encodes CASSDRDSNQPQHF.